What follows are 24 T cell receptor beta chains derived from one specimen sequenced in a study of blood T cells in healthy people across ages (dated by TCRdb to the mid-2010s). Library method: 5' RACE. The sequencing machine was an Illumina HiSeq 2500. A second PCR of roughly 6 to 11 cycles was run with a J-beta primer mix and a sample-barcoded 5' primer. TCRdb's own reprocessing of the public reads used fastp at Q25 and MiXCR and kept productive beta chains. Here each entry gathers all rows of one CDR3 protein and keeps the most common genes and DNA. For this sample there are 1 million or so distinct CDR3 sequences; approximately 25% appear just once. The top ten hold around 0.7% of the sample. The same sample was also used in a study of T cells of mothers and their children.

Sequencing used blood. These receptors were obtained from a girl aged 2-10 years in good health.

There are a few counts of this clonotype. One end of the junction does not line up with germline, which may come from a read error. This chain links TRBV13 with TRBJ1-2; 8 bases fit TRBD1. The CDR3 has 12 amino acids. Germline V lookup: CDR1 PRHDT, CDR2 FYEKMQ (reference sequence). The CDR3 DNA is TGTGCCAGCAGCTCGGGACAGGCCCCATTTTTGTTC. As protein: CASSSGQAPFLF.

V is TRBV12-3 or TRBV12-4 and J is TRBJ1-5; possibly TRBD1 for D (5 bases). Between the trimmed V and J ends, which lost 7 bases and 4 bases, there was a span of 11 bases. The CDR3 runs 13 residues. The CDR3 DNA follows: TGTGCCAGCACCGTGGGGGGAAATCAGCCCCAGCATTTT. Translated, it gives CASTVGGNQPQHF.

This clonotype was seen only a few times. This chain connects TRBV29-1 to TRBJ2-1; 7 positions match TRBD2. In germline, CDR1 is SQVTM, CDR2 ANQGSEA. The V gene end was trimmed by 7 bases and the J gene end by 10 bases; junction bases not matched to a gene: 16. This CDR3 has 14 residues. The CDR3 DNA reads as TGCAGCGGCGCGTCCGGGGAGGGGAGGGTGGAGCAGTTCTTC. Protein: CSGASGEGRVEQFF.

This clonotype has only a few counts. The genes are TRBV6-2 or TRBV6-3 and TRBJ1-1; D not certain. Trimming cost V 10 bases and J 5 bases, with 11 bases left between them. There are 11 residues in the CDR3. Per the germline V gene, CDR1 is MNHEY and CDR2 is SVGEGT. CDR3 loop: CAISAPTEAFF. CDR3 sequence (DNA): TGTGCCATCTCGGCTCCTACTGAAGCTTTCTTT.

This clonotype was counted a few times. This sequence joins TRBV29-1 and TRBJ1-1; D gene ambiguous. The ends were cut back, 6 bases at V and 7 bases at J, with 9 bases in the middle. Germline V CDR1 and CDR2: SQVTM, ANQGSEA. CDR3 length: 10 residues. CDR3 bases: TGCAGCGTCCATGACTTTGAAGCTTTCTTT. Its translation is CSVHDFEAFF.

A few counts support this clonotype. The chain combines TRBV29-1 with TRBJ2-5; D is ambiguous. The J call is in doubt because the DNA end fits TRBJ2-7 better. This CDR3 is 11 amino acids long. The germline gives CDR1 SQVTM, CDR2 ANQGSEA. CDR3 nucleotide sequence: TGCAGCGTTGAGGTTAACTACGAGCAGTACTTC. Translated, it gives CSVEVNYEQYF.

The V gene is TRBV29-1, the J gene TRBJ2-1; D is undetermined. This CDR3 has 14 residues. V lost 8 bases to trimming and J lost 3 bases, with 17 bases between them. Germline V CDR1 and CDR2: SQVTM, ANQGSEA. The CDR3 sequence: CSFGLADFYNEQFF. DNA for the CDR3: TGCAGCTTCGGCTTGGCAGATTTCTACAATGAGCAGTTCTTC.

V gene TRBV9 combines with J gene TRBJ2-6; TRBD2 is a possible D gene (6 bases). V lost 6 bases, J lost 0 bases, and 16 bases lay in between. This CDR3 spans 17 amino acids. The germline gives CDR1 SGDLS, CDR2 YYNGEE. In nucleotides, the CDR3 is TGTGCCAGCACCAAGGAGGGTTTCCTCTCTGGGGCCAACGTCCTGACTTTC. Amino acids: CASTKEGFLSGANVLTF.

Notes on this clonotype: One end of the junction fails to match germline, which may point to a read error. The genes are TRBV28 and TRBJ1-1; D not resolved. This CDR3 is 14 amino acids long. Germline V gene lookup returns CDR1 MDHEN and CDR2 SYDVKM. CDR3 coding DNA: TGTGCCAGCAGTTTAGTACCTCAGAACACTGAAGCTTCCTTT. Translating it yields CASSLVPQNTEASF.

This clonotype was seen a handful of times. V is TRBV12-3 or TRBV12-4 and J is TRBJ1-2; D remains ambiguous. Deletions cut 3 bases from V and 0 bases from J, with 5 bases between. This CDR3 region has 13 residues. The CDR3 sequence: CASSFITNYGYTF. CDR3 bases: TGTGCCAGCAGTTTTATTACTAACTATGGCTACACCTTC.

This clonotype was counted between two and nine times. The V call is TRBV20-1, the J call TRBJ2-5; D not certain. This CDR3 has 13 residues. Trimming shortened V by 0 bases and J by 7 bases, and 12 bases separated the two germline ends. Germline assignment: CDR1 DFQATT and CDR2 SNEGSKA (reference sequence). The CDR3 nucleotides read TGCAGTGCTAGAGACTCGAGTCGCGGGACCCAGTACTTC. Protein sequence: CSARDSSRGTQYF.

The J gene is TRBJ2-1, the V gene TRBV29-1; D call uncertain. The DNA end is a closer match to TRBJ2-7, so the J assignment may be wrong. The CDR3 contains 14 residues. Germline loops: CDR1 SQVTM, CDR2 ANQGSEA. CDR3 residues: CSARSGRISYEQYF. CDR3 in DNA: TGCAGCGCACGATCTGGACGGATATCCTACGAGCAGTACTTC.

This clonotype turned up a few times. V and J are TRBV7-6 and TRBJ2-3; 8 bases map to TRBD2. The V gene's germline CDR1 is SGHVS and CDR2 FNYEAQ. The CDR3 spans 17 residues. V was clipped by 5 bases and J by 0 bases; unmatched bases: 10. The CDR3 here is CASSRHRAGESTDTQYF. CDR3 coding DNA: TGTGCCAGCAGCAGACACCGAGCGGGAGAAAGCACAGATACGCAGTATTTT. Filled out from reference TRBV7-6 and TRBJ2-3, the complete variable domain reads GAGVSQSPRYKVTKRGQDVALRCDPISGHVSLYWYRQALGQGPEFLTYFNYEAQQDKSGLPNDRFSAERPEGSISTLTIQRTEQRDSAMYRCASSRHRAGESTDTQYFGPGTRLTVL.

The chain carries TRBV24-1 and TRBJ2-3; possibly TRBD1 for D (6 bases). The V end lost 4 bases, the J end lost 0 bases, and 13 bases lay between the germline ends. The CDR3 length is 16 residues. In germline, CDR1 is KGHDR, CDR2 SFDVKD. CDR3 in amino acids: CATSETGTSSTDTQYF. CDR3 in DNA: TGTGCCACCAGTGAGACCGGGACAAGCAGCACAGATACGCAGTATTTT.

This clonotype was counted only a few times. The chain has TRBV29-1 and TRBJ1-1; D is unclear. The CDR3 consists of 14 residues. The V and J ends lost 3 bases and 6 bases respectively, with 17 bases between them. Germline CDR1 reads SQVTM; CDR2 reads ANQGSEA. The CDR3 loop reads CSVDSGRLSPEAFF. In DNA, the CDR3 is TGCAGCGTTGATAGTGGCCGCCTGTCCCCTGAAGCTTTCTTT.

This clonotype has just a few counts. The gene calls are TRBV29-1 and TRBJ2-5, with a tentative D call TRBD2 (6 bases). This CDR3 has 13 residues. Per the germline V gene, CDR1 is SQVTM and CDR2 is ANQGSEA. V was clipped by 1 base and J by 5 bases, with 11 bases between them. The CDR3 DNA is TGCAGCGTTGAAGGACTGACTAGGGAGACCCAGTACTTC. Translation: CSVEGLTRETQYF. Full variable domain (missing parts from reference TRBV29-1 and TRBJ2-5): SAVISQKPSRDICQRGTSLTIQCQVDSQVTMMFWYRQQPGQSLTLIATANQGSEATYESGFVIDKFPISRPNLTFSTLTVSNMSPEDSSIYLCSVEGLTRETQYFGPGTRLLVL.

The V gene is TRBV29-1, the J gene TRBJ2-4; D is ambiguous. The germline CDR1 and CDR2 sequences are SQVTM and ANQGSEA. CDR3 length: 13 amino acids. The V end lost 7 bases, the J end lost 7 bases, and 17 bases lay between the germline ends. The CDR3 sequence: CSGFGQLENIQYF. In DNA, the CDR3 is TGCAGCGGCTTTGGGCAGTTAGAGAACATTCAGTACTTC.

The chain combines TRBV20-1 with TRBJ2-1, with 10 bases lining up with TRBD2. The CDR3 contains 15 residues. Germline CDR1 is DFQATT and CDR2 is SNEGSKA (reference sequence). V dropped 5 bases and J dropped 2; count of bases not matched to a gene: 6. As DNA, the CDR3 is TGCAGTGCTCAACCGGGACTAGCGACCTACAATGAGCAGTTCTTC. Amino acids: CSAQPGLATYNEQFF.

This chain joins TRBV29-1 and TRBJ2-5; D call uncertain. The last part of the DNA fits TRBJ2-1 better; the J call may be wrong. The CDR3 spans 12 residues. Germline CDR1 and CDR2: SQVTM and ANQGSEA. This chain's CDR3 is CSVEVGYNEQFF. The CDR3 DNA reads TGCAGCGTTGAAGTGGGGTACAATGAGCAGTTCTTC.

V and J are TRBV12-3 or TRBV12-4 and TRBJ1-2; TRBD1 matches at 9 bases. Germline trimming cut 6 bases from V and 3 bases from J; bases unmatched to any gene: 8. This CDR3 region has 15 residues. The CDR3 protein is CASRRSRTGDYGYTF. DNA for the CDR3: TGTGCCAGCAGACGATCCCGGACAGGGGACTATGGCTACACCTTC.

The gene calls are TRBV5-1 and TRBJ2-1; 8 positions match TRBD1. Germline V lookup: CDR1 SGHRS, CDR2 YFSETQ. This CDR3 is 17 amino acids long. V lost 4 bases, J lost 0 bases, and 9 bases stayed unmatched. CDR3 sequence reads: CASSPNGQGSSYNEQFF. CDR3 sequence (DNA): TGCGCCAGCAGCCCAAACGGACAGGGAAGCTCCTACAATGAGCAGTTCTTC. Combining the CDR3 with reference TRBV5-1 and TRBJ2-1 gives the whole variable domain KAGVTQTPRYLIKTRGQQVTLSCSPISGHRSVSWYQQTPGQGLQFLFEYFSETQRNKGNFPGRFSGRQFSNSRSEMNVSTLELGDSALYLCASSPNGQGSSYNEQFFGPGTRLTVL.

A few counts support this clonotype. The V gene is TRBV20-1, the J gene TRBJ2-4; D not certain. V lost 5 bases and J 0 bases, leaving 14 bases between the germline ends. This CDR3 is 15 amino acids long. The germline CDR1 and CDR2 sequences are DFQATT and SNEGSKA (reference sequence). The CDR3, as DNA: TGCAGTGCTGAGGCACGTAGGCTAGCCAAAAACATTCAGTACTTC. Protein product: CSAEARRLAKNIQYF.

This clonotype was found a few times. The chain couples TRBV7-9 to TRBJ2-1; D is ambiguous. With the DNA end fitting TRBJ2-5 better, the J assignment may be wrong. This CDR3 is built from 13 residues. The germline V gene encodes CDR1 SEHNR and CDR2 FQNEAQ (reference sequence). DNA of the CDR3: TGTGCCAGCAGCTTAGGTAGCATGGAGACCCAGTACTTC. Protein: CASSLGSMETQYF.

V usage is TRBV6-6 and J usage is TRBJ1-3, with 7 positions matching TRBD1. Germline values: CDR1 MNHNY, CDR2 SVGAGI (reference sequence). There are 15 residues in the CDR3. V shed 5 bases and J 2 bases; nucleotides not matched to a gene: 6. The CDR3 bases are TGTGCCAGCAGTACAAGTGACAGGGCTGGAAACACCATATATTTT. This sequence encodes CASSTSDRAGNTIYF.